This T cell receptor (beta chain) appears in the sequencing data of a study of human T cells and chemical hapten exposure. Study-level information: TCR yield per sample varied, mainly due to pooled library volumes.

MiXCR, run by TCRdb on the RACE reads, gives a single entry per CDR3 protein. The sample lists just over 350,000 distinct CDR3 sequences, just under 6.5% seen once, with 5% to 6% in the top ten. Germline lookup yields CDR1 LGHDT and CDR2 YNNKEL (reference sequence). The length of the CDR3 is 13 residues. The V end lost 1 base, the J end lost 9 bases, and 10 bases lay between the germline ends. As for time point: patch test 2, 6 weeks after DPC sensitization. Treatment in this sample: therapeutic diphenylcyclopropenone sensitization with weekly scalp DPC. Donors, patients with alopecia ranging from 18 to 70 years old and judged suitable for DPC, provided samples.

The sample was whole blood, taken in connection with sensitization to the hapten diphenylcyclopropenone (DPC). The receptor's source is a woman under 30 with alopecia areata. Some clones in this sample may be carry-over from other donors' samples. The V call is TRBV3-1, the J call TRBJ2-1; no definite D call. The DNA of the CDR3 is TGTGCCAGCAGCCAAGGAAGATTGGGTGAGCAGTTCTTC. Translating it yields CASSQGRLGEQFF.